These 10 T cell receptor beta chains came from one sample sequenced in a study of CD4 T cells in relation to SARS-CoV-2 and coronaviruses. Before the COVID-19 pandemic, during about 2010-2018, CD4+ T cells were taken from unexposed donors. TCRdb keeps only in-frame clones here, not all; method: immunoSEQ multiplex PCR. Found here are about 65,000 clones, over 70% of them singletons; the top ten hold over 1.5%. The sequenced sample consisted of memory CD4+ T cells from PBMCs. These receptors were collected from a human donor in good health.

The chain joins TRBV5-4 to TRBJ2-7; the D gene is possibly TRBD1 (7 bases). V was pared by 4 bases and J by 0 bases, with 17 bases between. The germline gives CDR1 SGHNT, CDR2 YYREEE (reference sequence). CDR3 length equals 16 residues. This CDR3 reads CASSHGAGGSSYEQYF. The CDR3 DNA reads TGTGCCAGCAGCCATGGGGCAGGGGGGAGCTCCTACGAGCAGTACTTC. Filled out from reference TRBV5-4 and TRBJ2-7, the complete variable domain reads ETGVTQSPTHLIKTRGQQVTLRCSSQSGHNTVSWYQQALGQGPQFIFQYYREEENGRGNFPPRFSGLQFPNYSSELNVNALELDDSALYLCASSHGAGGSSYEQYFGPGTRLTVT.

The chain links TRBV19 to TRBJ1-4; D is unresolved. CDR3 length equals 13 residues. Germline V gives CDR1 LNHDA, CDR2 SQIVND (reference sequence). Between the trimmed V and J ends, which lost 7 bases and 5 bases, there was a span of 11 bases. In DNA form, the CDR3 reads TGTGCCAGTAAACACAGTGACAATGAAAAACTGTTTTTT. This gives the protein CASKHSDNEKLFF.

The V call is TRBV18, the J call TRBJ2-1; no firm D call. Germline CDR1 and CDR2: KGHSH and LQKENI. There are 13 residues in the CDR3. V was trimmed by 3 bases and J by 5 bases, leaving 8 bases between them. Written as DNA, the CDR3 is TGTGCCAGCTCACCGGGCGTCCACAATGAGCAGTTCTTC. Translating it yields CASSPGVHNEQFF.

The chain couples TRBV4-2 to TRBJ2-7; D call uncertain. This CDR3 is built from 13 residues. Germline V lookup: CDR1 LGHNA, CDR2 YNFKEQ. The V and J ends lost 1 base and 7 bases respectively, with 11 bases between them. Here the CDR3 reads CASSQVVHREQYF. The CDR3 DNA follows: TGTGCCAGCAGCCAAGTAGTGCATCGGGAGCAGTACTTC.

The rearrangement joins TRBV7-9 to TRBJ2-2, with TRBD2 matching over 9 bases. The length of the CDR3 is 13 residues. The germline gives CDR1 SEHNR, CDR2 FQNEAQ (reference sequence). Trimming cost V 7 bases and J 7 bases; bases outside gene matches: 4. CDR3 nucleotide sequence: TGTGCCAGCACTGCTAGCGGGGACGGGGAGCTGTTTTTT. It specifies CASTASGDGELFF.

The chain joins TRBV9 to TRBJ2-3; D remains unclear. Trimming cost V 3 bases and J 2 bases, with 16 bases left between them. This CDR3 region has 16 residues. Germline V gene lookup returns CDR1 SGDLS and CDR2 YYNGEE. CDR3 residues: CASSALPGGYTDTQYF. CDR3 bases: TGTGCCAGCAGCGCCCTACCAGGTGGCTACACAGATACGCAGTATTTT.

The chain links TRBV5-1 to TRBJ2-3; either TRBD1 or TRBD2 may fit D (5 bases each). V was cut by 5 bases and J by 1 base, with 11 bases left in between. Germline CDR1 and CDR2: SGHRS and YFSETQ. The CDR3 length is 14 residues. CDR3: CASSRRGGTDTQYF. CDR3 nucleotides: TGCGCCAGCAGTCGAAGAGGGGGCACAGATACGCAGTATTTT.

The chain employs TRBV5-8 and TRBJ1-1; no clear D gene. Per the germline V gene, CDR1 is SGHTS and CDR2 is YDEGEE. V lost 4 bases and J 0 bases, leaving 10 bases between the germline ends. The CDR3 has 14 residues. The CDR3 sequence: CASSLDGMNTEAFF. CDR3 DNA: TGTGCCAGCAGCCTGGACGGCATGAACACTGAAGCTTTCTTT.

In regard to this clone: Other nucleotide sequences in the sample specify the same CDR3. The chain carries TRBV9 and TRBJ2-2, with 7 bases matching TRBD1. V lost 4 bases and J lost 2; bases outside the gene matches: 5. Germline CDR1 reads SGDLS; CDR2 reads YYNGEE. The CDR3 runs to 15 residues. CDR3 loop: CASSPRQGNTGELFF. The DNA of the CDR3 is TGTGCCAGCAGCCCAAGACAGGGTAACACCGGGGAGCTGTTTTTT.

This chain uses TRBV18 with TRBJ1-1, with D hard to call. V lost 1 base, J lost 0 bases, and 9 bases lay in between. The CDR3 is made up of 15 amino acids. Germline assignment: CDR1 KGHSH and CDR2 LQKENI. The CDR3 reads CASSPLASMNTEAFF. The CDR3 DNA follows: TGTGCCAGCTCACCACTAGCCAGTATGAACACTGAAGCTTTCTTT.